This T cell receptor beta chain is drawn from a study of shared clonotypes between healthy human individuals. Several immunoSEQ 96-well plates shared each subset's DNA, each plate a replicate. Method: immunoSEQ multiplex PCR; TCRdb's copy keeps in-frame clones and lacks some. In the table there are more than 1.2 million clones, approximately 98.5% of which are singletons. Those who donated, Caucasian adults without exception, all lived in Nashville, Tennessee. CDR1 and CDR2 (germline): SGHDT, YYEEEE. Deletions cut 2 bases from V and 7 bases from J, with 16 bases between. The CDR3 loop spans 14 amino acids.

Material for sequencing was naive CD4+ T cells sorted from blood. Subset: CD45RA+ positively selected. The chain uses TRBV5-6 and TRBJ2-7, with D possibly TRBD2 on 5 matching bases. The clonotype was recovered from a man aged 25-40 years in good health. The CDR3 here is CASSFSGTDTEQYF. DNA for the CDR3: TGTGCCAGCAGCTTCAGCGGCACGGATACTGAGCAGTACTTC.